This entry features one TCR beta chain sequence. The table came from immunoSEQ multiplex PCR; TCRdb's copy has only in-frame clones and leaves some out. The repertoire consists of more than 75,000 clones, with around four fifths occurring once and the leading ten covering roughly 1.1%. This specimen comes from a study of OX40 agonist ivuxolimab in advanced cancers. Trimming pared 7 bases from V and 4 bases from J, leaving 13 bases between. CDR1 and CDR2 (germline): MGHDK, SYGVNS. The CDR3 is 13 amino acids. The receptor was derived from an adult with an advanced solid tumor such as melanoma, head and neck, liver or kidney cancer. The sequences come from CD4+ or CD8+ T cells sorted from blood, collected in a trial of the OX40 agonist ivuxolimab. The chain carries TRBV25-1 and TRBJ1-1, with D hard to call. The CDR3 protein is CASMGPSGTEAFF. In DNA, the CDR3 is TGTGCCAGCATGGGCCCCTCGGGCACTGAAGCTTTCTTT.